This T cell receptor beta chain was found in a study of OX40 agonist ivuxolimab in advanced cancers. Across the whole study: The dose of intravenous ivuxolimab that patients received every 2 weeks ranged from 0.01 to 10 mg/kg. Having had anti-PD-1, anti-PD-L1 or anti-CTLA-4 therapy before was allowed, and about 40% had some.

Germline CDR1 reads MNHEY; CDR2 reads SVGAGI. The length of the CDR3 is 13 residues. Deletions cut 4 bases from V and 10 bases from J, with 13 bases between. Study results and caveats: There were, on average, more expanded clones in CD8+ T cells than in CD4+.

Only in-frame clones appear in the TCRdb table, and some are missing; sequencing was by immunoSEQ multiplex PCR. The sample lists tens of thousands of clones, 80% to 90% occurring once. For this clone: Its antigen is unknown.

Sequences were derived from CD4+ or CD8+ T cells sorted from blood, sampled in a trial of the OX40 agonist ivuxolimab. The source of this sequence is an adult with an advanced solid tumor such as melanoma, head and neck, liver or kidney cancer. The gene calls are TRBV6-5 and TRBJ1-4; tentative D call: TRBD1 (6 bases). CDR3 protein: CASSWSQGGKLFF. The DNA of the CDR3 is TGTGCCAGCAGTTGGTCCCAAGGGGGAAAACTGTTTTTT.